This T cell receptor (beta chain) was obtained from a study of PD-1 blockade in classical Hodgkin lymphoma. Overall study findings and caveats: Complete responders matched newly diagnosed patients in baseline diversity. Before treatment, TCR diversity in newly diagnosed patients was reportedly lower than in healthy donors.

A note on this clone: Its antigen is unknown.

Clones were sequenced by immunoSEQ multiplex PCR, and TCRdb holds only the in-frame ones, with some missing. In the table there are 27,000 or so clones, approximately 68% of which are singletons. The time point was: cycle 4 day 1 (C4D1), after 6 weeks of nivolumab. Each of the patients experienced relapse following autologous stem cell transplantation, and their brentuximab vedotin exposure differed. The source material was peripheral blood mononuclear cells (PBMCs), sampled before the fourth cycle of nivolumab. This receptor was obtained from a human donor with classical Hodgkin lymphoma.

The CDR3 loop is CASSFGGGLYNEQFF. CDR3 sequence (DNA): TGCGCCAGCAGCTTTGGCGGGGGGCTCTACAATGAGCAGTTCTTC. This rearrangement joins TRBV5-1 to TRBJ2-1; 8 bases are shared with TRBD2. Germline CDR1 SGHRS, CDR2 YFSETQ. This CDR3 has 15 amino acids. J lost 3 bases, V lost 2 bases, and 4 bases had no gene match.